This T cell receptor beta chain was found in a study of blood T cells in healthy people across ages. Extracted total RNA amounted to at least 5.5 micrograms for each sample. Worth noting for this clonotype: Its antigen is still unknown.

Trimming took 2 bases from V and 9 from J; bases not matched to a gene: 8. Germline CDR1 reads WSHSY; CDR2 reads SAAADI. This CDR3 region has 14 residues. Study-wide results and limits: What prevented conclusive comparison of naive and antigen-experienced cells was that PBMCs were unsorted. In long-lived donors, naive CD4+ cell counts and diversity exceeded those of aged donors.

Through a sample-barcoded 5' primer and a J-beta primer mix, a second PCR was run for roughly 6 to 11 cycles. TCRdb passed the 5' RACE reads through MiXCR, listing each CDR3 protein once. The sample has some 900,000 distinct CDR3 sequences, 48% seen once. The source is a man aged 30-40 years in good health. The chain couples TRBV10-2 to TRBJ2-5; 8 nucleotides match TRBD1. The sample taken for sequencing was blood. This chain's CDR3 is CASSEQGAGQPQYF. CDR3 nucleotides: TGCGCCAGCAGTGAGCAGGGGGCCGGGCAACCCCAGTACTTC.